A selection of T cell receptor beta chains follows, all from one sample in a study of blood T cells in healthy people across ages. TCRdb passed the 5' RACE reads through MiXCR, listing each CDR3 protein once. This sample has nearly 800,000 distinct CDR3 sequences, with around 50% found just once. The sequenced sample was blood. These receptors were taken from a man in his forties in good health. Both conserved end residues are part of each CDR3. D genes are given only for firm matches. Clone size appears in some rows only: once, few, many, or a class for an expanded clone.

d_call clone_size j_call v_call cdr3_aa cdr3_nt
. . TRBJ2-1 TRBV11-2 CASSLRPGGEQFF TGTGCCAGCAGCTTACGGCCAGGAGGTGAGCAGTTCTTC
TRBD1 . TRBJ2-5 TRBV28 CASSPLDRDQETQYF TGTGCCAGCAGTCCACTAGACAGGGACCAAGAGACCCAGTACTTC
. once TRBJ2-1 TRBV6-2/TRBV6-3 CASRRINTGDGHEQFF TGTGCCAGCAGACGGATAAATACGGGAGACGGGCATGAGCAGTTCTTC
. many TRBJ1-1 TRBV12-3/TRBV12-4 CASSLLGKGNTEAFF TGTGCCAGCAGTTTACTAGGAAAGGGGAACACTGAAGCTTTCTTT
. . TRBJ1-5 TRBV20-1 CSARVGNNQPQHF TGCAGTGCTAGAGTAGGAAACAATCAGCCCCAGCATTTT
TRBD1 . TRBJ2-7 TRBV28 CASSLVQGAGREQYF TGTGCCAGCAGTTTAGTACAGGGGGCGGGGAGGGAGCAGTACTTC
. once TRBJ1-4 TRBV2 CASSEEGETATNEKLFF TGTGCCAGCAGTGAAGAGGGAGAAACAGCAACTAATGAAAAACTGTTTTTT
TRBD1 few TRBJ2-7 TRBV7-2 CASSRRQGSVYEQYF TGTGCCAGCAGCCGCCGACAGGGTAGTGTATACGAGCAGTACTTC
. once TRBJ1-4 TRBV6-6 CASSVPDSEKLFF TGTGCCAGCAGTGTCCCCGACAGTGAAAAACTGTTTTTT
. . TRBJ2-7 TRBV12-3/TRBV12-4 CASTMAGTTPCEQYF TGTGCCAGCACCATGGCAGGGACAACCCCCTGCGAGCAGTACTTC
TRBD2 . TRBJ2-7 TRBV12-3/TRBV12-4 CAIAVTSSYEQYF TGTGCCATAGCGGTGACTAGCAGCTACGAGCAGTACTTC
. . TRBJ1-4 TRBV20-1 CSANPIWGGSEKLFF TGCAGTGCCAATCCGATATGGGGCGGGAGTGAAAAACTGTTTTTT
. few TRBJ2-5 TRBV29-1 CSAHSRGKETQYF TGCAGCGCACATTCCCGGGGGAAAGAGACCCAGTACTTC
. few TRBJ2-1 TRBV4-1 CASSQGSVRDWGQFF TGCGCCAGCAGCCAAGGATCGGTCAGGGATTGGGGGCAGTTCTTC
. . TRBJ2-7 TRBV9 CASSVGTELYNEQYF TGTGCCAGCAGCGTAGGGACGGAATTATACAATGAGCAGTACTTC
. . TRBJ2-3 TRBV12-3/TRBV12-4 CASSFGGATDTEYF TGTGCCAGCAGTTTCGGGGGTGCAACAGATACGGAGTATTTT
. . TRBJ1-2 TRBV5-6 CASSHEDRNYGYTF TGTGCCAGCAGCCACGAGGACAGAAACTATGGCTACACCTTC
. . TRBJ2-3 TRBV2 CASRVNRARADTQYF TGTGCCAGCAGGGTTAACAGGGCCAGGGCAGATACGCAGTATTTT
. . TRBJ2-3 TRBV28 CASSERGTQYF TGTGCCAGCAGTGAAAGGGGTACGCAGTATTTT
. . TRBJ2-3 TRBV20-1 CSARGLAIWDTQYF TGCAGTGCTAGAGGTCTAGCGATTTGGGATACGCAGTATTTT
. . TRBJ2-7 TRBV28 CASNRDNYEQYF TGTGCCAGCAACCGGGACAACTACGAGCAGTACTTC
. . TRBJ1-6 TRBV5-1 CASSLVSRSSYNSPLHF TGCGCCAGCAGCTTAGTCTCGAGGAGCTCCTATAATTCACCCCTCCACTTT
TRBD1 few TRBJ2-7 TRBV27 CASSSRRGLWEQYF TGTGCCAGCAGTTCCCGCAGGGGGCTCTGGGAGCAGTACTTC
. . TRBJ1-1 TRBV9 CASSPDGTNTEAFF TGTGCCAGCAGCCCCGACGGGACGAACACTGAAGCTTTCTTT